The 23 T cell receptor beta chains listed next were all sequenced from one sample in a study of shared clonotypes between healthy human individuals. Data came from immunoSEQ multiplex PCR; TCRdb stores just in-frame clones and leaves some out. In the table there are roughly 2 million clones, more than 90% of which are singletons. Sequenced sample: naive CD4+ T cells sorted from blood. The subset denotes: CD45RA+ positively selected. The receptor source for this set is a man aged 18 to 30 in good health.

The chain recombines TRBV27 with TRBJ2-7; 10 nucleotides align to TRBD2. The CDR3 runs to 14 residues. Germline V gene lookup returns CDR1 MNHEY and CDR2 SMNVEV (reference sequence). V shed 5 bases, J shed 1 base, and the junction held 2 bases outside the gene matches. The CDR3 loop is CASSSGRVSYEQYF. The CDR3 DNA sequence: TGTGCCAGCAGTAGCGGGAGGGTTTCCTACGAGCAGTACTTC.

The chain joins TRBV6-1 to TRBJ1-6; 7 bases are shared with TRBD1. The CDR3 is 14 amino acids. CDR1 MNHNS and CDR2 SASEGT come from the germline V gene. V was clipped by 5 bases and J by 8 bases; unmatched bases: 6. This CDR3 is CASSIQGIDSPLHF. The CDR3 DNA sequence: TGTGCCAGCAGTATACAGGGGATCGATTCACCCCTCCACTTT.

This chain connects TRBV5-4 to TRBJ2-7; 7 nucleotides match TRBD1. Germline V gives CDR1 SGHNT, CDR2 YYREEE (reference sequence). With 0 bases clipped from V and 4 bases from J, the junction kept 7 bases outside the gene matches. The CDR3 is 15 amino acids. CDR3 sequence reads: CASSLADRVTYEQYF. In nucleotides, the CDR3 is TGTGCCAGCAGCTTGGCCGACAGGGTCACTTACGAGCAGTACTTC.

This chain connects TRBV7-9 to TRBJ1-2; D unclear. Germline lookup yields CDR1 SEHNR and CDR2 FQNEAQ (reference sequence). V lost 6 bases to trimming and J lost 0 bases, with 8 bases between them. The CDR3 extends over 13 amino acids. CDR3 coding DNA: TGTGCCAGCAGTCCTCTTACTAACTATGGCTACACCTTC. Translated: CASSPLTNYGYTF.

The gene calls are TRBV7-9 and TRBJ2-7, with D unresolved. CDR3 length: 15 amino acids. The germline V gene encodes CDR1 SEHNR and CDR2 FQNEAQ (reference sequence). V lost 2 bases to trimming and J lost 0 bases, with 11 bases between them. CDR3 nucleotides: TGTGCCAGCAGCTTAATGGGGATGAGCTCCTACGAGCAGTACTTC. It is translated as CASSLMGMSSYEQYF.

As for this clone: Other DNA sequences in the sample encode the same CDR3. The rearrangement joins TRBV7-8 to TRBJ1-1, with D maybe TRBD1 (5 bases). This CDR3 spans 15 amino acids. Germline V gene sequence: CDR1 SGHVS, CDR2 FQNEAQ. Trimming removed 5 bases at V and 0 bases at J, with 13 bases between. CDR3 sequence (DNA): TGTGCCAGCAGCCCGTCCGGGACGGTGAACACTGAAGCTTTCTTT. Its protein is CASSPSGTVNTEAFF. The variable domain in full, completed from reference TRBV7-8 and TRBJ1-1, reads GAGVSQSPRYKVAKRGQDVALRCDPISGHVSLFWYQQALGQGPEFLTYFQNEAQLDKSGLPSDRFFAERPEGSVSTLKIQRTQQEDSAVYLCASSPSGTVNTEAFFGQGTRLTVV.

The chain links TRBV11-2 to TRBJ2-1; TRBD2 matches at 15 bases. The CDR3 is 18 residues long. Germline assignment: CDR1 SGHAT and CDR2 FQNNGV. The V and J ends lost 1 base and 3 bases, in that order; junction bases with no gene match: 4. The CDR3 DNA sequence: TGTGCCAGCAGCTTAGGGACTAGCGGGGGGGCTTTCTACAATGAGCAGTTCTTC. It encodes CASSLGTSGGAFYNEQFF.

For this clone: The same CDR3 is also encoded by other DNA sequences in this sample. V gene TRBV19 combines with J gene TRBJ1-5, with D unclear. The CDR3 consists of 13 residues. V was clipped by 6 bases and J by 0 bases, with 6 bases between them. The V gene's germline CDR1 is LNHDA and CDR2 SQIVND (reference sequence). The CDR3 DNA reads TGTGCCAGTAGCCCGTATAGCAATCAGCCCCAGCATTTT. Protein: CASSPYSNQPQHF.

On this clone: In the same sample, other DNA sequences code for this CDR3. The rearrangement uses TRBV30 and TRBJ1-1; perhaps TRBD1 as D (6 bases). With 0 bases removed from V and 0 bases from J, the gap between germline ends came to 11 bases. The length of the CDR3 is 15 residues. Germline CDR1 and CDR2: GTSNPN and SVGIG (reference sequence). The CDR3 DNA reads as TGTGCCTGGAGTGTCAGGGGTCGAATGAACACTGAAGCTTTCTTT. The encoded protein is CAWSVRGRMNTEAFF.

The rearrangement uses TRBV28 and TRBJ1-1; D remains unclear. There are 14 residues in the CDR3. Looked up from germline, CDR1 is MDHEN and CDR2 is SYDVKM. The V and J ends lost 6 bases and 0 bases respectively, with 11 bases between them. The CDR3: CASRPSAMNTEAFF. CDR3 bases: TGTGCCAGCAGACCCTCAGCCATGAACACTGAAGCTTTCTTT.

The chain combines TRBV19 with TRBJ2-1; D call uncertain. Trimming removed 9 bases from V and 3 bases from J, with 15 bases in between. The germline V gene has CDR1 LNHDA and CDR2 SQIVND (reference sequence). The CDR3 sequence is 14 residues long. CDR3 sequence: CASQQAQLYNEQFF. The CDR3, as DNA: TGTGCCAGCCAACAAGCTCAGCTCTACAATGAGCAGTTCTTC.

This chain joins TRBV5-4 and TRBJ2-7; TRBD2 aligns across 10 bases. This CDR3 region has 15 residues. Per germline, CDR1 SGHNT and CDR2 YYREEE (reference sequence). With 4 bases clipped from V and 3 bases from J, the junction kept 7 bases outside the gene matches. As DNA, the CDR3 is TGTGCCAGCAGCGCGGGACTAGCGATAATCTACGAGCAGTACTTC. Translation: CASSAGLAIIYEQYF.

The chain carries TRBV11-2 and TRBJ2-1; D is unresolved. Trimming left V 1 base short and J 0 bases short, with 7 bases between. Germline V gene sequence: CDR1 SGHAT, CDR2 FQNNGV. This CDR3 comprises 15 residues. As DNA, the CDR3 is TGTGCCAGCAGCTTAGGGGCCGTCTCCTACAATGAGCAGTTCTTC. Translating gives CASSLGAVSYNEQFF.

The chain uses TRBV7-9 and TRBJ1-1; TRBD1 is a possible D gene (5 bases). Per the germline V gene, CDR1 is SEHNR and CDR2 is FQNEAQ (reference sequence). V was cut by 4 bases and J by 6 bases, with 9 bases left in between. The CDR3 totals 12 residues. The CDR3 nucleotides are TGTGCCAGCAGCTCCAGGGTCGCTGAAGCTTTCTTT. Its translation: CASSSRVAEAFF.

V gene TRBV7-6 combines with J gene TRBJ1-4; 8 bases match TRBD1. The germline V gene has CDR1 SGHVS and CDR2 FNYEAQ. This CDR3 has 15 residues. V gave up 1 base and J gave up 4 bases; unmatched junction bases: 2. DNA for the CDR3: TGTGCCAGCAGCTTAGGGACAGGGTTTAATGAAAAACTGTTTTTT. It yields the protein CASSLGTGFNEKLFF.

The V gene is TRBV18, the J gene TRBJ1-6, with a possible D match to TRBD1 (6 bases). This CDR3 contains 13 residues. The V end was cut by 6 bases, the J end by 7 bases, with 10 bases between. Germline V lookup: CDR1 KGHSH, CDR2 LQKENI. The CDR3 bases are TGTGCCAGCTCCCAGGGGAGGAATTCACCCCTCCACTTT. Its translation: CASSQGRNSPLHF.

Written as DNA, the CDR3 is TGCGCCAGCAGTGAGTTCAGGGGCACTGAAGCTTTCTTT. Translated, it gives CASSEFRGTEAFF. The chain recombines TRBV10-1 with TRBJ1-1, with D possibly being TRBD1 (6 bases). This CDR3 contains 13 residues. Germline CDR1 WNHNN, CDR2 SYGVQD (reference sequence). V gave up 1 base and J gave up 4 bases, with 7 bases separating them.

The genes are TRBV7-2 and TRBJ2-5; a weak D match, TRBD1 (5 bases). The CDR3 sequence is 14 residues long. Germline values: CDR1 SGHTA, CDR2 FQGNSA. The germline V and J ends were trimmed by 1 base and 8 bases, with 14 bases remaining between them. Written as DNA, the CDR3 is TGTGCCAGCAGCTTAGGGGGCTCCCAGGGTACCCAGTACTTC. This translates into CASSLGGSQGTQYF.

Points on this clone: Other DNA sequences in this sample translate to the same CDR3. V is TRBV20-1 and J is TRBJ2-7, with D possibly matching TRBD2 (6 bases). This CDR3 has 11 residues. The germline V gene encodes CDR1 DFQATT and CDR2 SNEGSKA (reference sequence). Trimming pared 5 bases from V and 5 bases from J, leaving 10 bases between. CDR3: CSARLGNEQYF. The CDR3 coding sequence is TGCAGTGCTCGACTAGGGAACGAGCAGTACTTC.

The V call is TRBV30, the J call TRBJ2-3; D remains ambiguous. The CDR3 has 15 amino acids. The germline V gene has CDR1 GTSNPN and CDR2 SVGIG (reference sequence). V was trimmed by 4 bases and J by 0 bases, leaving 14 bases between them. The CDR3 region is CAWNAKQFSTDTQYF. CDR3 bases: TGTGCCTGGAATGCCAAGCAGTTTAGCACAGATACGCAGTATTTT. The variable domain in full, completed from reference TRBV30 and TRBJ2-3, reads SQTIHQWPATLVQPVGSPLSLECTVEGTSNPNLYWYRQAAGRGLQLLFYSVGIGQISSEVPQNLSASRPQDRQFILSSKKLLLSDSGFYLCAWNAKQFSTDTQYFGPGTRLTVL.

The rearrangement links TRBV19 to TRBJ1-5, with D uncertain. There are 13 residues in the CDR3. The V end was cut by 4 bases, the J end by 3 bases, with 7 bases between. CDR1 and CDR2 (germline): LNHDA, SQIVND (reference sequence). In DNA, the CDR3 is TGTGCCAGTAGTACACGGCACAATCAGCCCCAGCATTTT. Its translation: CASSTRHNQPQHF.

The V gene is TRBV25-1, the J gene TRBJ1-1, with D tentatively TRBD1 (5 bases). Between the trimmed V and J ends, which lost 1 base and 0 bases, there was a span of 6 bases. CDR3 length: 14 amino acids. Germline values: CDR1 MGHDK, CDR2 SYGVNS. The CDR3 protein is CASSELGVNTEAFF. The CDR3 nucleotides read TGTGCCAGCAGTGAATTGGGGGTGAACACTGAAGCTTTCTTT.

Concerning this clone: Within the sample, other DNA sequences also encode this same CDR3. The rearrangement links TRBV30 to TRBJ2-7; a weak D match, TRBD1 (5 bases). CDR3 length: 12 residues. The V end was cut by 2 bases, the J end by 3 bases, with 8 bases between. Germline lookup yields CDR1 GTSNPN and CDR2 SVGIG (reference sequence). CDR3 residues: CAWSRQGYEQYF. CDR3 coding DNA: TGTGCCTGGAGTCGCCAGGGCTACGAGCAGTACTTC. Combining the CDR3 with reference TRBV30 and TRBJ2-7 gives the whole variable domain SQTIHQWPATLVQPVGSPLSLECTVEGTSNPNLYWYRQAAGRGLQLLFYSVGIGQISSEVPQNLSASRPQDRQFILSSKKLLLSDSGFYLCAWSRQGYEQYFGPGTRLTVT.